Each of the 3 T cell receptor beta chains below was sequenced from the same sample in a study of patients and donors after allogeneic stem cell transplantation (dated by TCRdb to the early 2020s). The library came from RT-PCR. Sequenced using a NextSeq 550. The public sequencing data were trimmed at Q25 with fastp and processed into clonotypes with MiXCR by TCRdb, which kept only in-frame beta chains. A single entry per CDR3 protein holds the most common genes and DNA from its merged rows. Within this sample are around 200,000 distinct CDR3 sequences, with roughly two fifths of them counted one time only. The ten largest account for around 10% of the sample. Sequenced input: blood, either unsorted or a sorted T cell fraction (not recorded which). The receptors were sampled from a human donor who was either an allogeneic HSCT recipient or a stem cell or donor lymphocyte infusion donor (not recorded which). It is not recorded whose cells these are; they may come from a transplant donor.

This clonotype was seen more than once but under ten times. The CDR3 bases are TGTGCCAGCAGTTTGTTGGACGTTCGCGAGCAGTACTTC. Its protein is CASSLLDVREQYF. The rearrangement uses TRBV28 and TRBJ2-7; no reliable D call. Germline CDR1 and CDR2: MDHEN and SYDVKM. The V end was cut by 3 bases, the J end by 6 bases, with 12 bases between. The CDR3 is made up of 13 amino acids.

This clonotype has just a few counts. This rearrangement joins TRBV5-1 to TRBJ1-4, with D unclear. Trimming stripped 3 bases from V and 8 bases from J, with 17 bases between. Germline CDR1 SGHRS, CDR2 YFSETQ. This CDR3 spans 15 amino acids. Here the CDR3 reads CASSWGRPADEKLFF. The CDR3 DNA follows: TGCGCCAGCAGCTGGGGTAGGCCTGCTGACGAAAAACTGTTTTTT. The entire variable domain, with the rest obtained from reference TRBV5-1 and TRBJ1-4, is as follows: KAGVTQTPRYLIKTRGQQVTLSCSPISGHRSVSWYQQTPGQGLQFLFEYFSETQRNKGNFPGRFSGRQFSNSRSEMNVSTLELGDSALYLCASSWGRPADEKLFFGSGTQLSVL.

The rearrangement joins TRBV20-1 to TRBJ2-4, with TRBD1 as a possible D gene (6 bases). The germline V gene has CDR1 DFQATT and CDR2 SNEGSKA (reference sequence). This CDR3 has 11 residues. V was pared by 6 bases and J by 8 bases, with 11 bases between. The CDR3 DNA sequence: TGCAGTGCCTTACAGGGCCACATTCAGTACTTC. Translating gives CSALQGHIQYF.